This T cell receptor beta chain was obtained from a study of shared clonotypes between healthy human individuals. Points from the study as a whole: Depth of sequencing was expected to influence donor clonotype sharing.

The data were produced by immunoSEQ multiplex PCR, yet TCRdb's version contains in-frame clones alone and is incomplete. Among about 520,000 clones listed, over 70% were seen once. The CDR3 consists of 18 residues. The ends lost 2 bases at V and 6 bases at J; junction bases unmatched: 15. The germline V gene has CDR1 MNHEY and CDR2 SMNVEV (reference sequence). Of note for this clone: Its antigen is still unknown.

The rearrangement joins TRBV27 to TRBJ2-1; TRBD1 aligns across 8 bases. Sequenced: PBMCs. This receptor was identified in a woman aged 40 to 49 in good health. Some clones in this sample may be carry-over from other donors' samples. Here the CDR3 DNA reads TGTGCCAGCAGTTTAAGACTCCTTACGCAGGGGGCCGGCAATGAGCAGTTCTTC. It is translated as CASSLRLLTQGAGNEQFF.